This T cell receptor beta chain was recovered during a study of T cells in Graves' hyperthyroidism and ophthalmopathy. Notes on the study in general: Ophthalmopathy cases were set apart from stable hyperthyroidism by a 13 V-J model. The model identified upcoming ophthalmopathy a median approximately 6.5 months ahead of onset.

This clonotype showed up many times. No antigen is known for it. The ends lost 5 bases at V and 2 bases at J; junction bases unmatched: 15. This CDR3 is built from 17 residues. Germline lookup yields CDR1 MDHEN and CDR2 SYDVKM. It was RNA transcripts that yielded the amplified TCR beta CDR3 regions. First-round RT-PCR targeting the TCR CDR3 was performed with the HTBI primer set. TCRdb processed the multiplex PCR reads anew with MiXCR; each CDR3 protein has one entry. The profile shows around 520,000 distinct CDR3 sequences, 12% to 15% of them singletons. The source of this sequence is a woman in her forties with Graves' hyperthyroidism. The sample comprised blood. V and J are TRBV28 and TRBJ2-7, with TRBD1 identical over 7 bases. Here the CDR3 reads CASSLFMGTVRTYEQYF. The CDR3 nucleotides are TGTGCCAGCAGTCTATTTATGGGGACAGTGAGAACCTACGAGCAGTACTTC. Drawing the rest from reference TRBV28 and TRBJ2-7, the complete variable domain is DVKVTQSSRYLVKRTGEKVFLECVQDMDHENMFWYRQDPGLGLRLIYFSYDVKMKEKGDIPEGYSVSREKKERFSLILESASTNQTSMYLCASSLFMGTVRTYEQYFGPGTRLTVT.